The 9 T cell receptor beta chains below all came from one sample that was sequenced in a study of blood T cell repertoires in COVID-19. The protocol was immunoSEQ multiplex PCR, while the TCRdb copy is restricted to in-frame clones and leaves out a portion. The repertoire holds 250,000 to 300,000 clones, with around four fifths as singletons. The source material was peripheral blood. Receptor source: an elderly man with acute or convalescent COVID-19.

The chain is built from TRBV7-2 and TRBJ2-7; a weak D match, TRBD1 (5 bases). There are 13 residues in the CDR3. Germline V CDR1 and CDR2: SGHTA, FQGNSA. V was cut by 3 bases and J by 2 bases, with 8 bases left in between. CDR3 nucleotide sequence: TGTGCCAGCAGCTTCGTGACAGCCTACGAGCAGTACTTC. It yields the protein CASSFVTAYEQYF.

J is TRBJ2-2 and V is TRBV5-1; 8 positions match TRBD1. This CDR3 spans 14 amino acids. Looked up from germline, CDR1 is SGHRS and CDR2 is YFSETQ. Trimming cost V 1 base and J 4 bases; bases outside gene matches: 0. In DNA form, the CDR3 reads TGCGCCAGCAGCTTGACAGGGGGCACCGGGGAGCTGTTTTTT. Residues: CASSLTGGTGELFF.

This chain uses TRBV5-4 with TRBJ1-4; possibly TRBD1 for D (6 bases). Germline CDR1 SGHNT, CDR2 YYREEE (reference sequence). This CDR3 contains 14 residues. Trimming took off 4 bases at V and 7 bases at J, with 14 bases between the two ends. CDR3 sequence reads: CASSTSTGFEKLFF. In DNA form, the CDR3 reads TGTGCCAGCAGCACATCGACAGGTTTTGAAAAACTGTTTTTT.

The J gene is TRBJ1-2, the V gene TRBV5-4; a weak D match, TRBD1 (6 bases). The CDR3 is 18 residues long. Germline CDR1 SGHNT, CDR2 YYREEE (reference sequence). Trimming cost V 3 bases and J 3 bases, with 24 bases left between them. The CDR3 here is CASSWGPGRGGADYGYTF. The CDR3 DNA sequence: TGTGCCAGCAGCTGGGGACCAGGTAGGGGGGGCGCGGACTATGGCTACACCTTC.

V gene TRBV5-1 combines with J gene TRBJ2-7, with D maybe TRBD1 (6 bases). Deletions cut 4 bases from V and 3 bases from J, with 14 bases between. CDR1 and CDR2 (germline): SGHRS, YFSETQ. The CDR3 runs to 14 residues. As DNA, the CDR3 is TGCGCCAGCAGCAGACTTGGGGGCAACTACGAGCAGTACTTC. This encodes CASSRLGGNYEQYF.

The CDR3 region is CASSARTSGNTDTQYF. In nucleotides, the CDR3 is TGTGCCAGCAGCGCCCGGACTAGCGGTAACACAGATACGCAGTATTTT. The genes are TRBV9 and TRBJ2-3; TRBD2 agrees at 10 bases. The CDR3 is 16 residues long. Germline V gives CDR1 SGDLS, CDR2 YYNGEE. The J segment lost 2 bases and the V segment lost 3 bases, leaving 6 bases of the junction unmatched.

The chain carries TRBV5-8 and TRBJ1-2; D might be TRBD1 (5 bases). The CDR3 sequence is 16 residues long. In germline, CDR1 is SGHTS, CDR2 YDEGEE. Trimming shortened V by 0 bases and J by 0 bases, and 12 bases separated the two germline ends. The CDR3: CASSLGQPKANYGYTF. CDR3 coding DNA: TGTGCCAGCAGCTTGGGACAGCCTAAAGCTAACTATGGCTACACCTTC.

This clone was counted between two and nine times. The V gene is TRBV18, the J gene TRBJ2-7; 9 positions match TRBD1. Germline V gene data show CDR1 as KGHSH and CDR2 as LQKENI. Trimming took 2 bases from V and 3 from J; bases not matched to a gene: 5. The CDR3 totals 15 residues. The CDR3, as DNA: TGTGCCAGCTCACCATCCCGGGACAGGGTCTACGAGCAGTACTTC. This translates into CASSPSRDRVYEQYF.

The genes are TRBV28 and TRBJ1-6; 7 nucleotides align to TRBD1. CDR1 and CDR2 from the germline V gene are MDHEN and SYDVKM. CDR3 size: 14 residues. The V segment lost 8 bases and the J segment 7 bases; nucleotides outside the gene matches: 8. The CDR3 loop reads CASSPGQLNSPLHF. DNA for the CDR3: TGTGCCAGCTCCCCGGGACAGCTAAATTCACCCCTCCACTTT.